Listed here are 22 T cell receptor beta chains from one sample, sequenced in a study of blood T cell repertoires in COVID-19. Using immunoSEQ multiplex PCR, the repertoire was profiled, and TCRdb retains in-frame clones only, with some absent. Found here are about 190,000 clones, approximately 78% of them singletons; the top ten hold about 18%. The source material was PBMCs or T cells enriched from blood (not recorded which). These receptors were obtained from a woman between 45 and 60 years old who had recovered from COVID-19.

This chain joins TRBV18 and TRBJ1-1; perhaps TRBD1 as D (5 bases). Germline V CDR1 and CDR2: KGHSH, LQKENI. The CDR3 has 14 residues. Trimming shortened V by 3 bases and J by 10 bases, and 18 bases separated the two germline ends. DNA for the CDR3: TGTGCCAGCTCACCCACGGGACTCAAGGTAGGAGCTTTCTTT. Its translation: CASSPTGLKVGAFF.

This clone was seen a single time. The chain uses TRBV30 and TRBJ1-5; D is ambiguous. The CDR3 is 15 amino acids. Trimming took off 3 bases at V and 0 bases at J, with 12 bases between the two ends. Germline V gene data show CDR1 as GTSNPN and CDR2 as SVGIG (reference sequence). In nucleotides, the CDR3 is TGTGCCTGGAGGGAGGGCAGCTATAGCAATCAGCCCCAGCATTTT. Residues: CAWREGSYSNQPQHF. Full variable domain (outside the CDR3, taken from reference TRBV30 and TRBJ1-5): SQTIHQWPATLVQPVGSPLSLECTVEGTSNPNLYWYRQAAGRGLQLLFYSVGIGQISSEVPQNLSASRPQDRQFILSSKKLLLSDSGFYLCAWREGSYSNQPQHFGDGTRLSIL.

The CDR3 is CASSAETGRETQYF. The CDR3, as DNA: TGTGCCAGCAGTGCGGAGACAGGGAGAGAGACCCAGTACTTC. The chain has TRBV2 and TRBJ2-5; TRBD1 aligns across 7 bases. There are 14 residues in the CDR3. CDR1 and CDR2 from the germline V gene are SNHLY and FYNNEI. V trimming: 4 bases; J trimming: 4 bases; junction bases outside the gene matches: 6. Together with reference TRBV2 and TRBJ2-5, the CDR3 gives the full variable domain: EPEVTQTPSHQVTQMGQEVILRCVPISNHLYFYWYRQILGQKVEFLVSFYNNEISEKSEIFDDQFSVERPDGSNFTLKIRSTKLEDSAMYFCASSAETGRETQYFGPGTRLLVL.

The CDR3 is CASSGTYNEQFF. The CDR3 nucleotides are TGTGCCAGCAGCGGGACTTACAATGAGCAGTTCTTC. This sequence joins TRBV28 and TRBJ2-1; TRBD2 is a possible D gene (6 bases). The CDR3 extends over 12 amino acids. Trimming left V 6 bases short and J 4 bases short, with 7 bases between. CDR1 and CDR2 (germline): MDHEN, SYDVKM.

The rearrangement uses TRBV21-1 and TRBJ2-2; the tabulated D call, TRBD2, remains unverified against the DNA. TRBV21-1 is a known pseudogene. The CDR3 contains 17 residues. The CDR3 sequence: CASSKTGREGGTGELFF. The CDR3 DNA sequence: TGTGCCAGCAGCAAAACCGGGCGGGAGGGTGGAACCGGGGAGCTGTTTTTT.

The genes are TRBV3-1 (or the pseudogene TRBV3-2) and TRBJ1-2; D might be TRBD1 (5 bases). This CDR3 comprises 12 residues. CDR1 LGHDT and CDR2 YNNKEL come from the germline V gene (reference sequence). V was cut by 7 bases and J by 8 bases, with 14 bases left in between. The CDR3, as DNA: TGTGCCAGCAACAGTCCCAGGGAAGGCTACACCTTC. It specifies CASNSPREGYTF.

V and J are TRBV2 and TRBJ2-1; a weak D match, TRBD2 (7 bases). CDR1 is SNHLY, CDR2 FYNNEI, per germline. V shed 3 bases and J shed 4 bases, with 19 bases lying between them. The CDR3 is 17 residues long. CDR3 loop: CASSEVRGGQYYNEQFF. For the CDR3, the DNA is TGTGCCAGCAGTGAGGTGAGGGGGGGCCAGTATTACAATGAGCAGTTCTTC.

This chain links TRBV5-1 with TRBJ2-3, with TRBD2 matching over 7 bases. The CDR3 contains 15 residues. Germline V CDR1 and CDR2: SGHRS, YFSETQ. V trimming: 2 bases; J trimming: 3 bases; junction bases outside the gene matches: 6. The CDR3 region has the DNA TGCGCCAGCAGCTTATCAACTAGCGTTACAGATACGCAGTATTTT. It specifies CASSLSTSVTDTQYF.

V gene TRBV19 combines with J gene TRBJ1-1; D unclear. The CDR3 is made up of 13 amino acids. With 5 bases removed from V and 1 base from J, the gap between germline ends came to 8 bases. CDR1 and CDR2 from the germline V gene are LNHDA and SQIVND (reference sequence). The CDR3 protein is CASSDTTNTEAFF. For the CDR3, the DNA is TGTGCCAGTAGTGACACAACGAACACTGAAGCTTTCTTT.

The chain links TRBV28 to TRBJ1-5; TRBD1 matches 9 bases. CDR1 is MDHEN, CDR2 SYDVKM, per germline. V trimming: 5 bases; J trimming: 9 bases; junction bases outside the gene matches: 11. The CDR3 consists of 15 residues. Here the CDR3 DNA reads TGTGCCAGCAGTGACCAGGACAGGGGCCGTGGGCCCCAGCATTTT. It translates to CASSDQDRGRGPQHF.

The CDR3 DNA follows: TGTGCCTGGTCCAGGGAAAAGTACGAGCAGTACTTC. It translates to CAWSREKYEQYF. The chain carries TRBV30 and TRBJ2-7; tentative D call: TRBD1 (5 bases). Germline V CDR1 and CDR2: GTSNPN, SVGIG (reference sequence). This CDR3 region has 12 residues. V was cut by 5 bases and J by 4 bases, with 12 bases left in between.

The chain uses TRBV7-9 and TRBJ2-1; a possible D gene is TRBD2 (5 bases). The V gene lost 3 bases and the J gene lost 0 bases, with 9 bases spanning the gap. CDR1 and CDR2 from the germline V gene are SEHNR and FQNEAQ (reference sequence). The CDR3 runs 15 residues. The CDR3 loop is CASSLKGSSYNEQFF. CDR3 coding DNA: TGTGCCAGCAGCTTGAAAGGGAGCTCCTACAATGAGCAGTTCTTC.

This clone was found once. The chain has TRBV18 and TRBJ2-7, with 8 positions matching TRBD2. Germline CDR1 is KGHSH and CDR2 is LQKENI. V lost 3 bases, J lost 0 bases, and 7 bases stayed unmatched. The CDR3 is 16 amino acids. The CDR3 loop is CASSPQSAGGSYEQYF. The CDR3 nucleotides read TGTGCCAGCTCACCCCAATCGGCGGGGGGCTCCTACGAGCAGTACTTC.

V is TRBV9 and J is TRBJ1-2, with 9 nucleotides matching TRBD1. J was trimmed by 8 bases and V by 4 bases; bases with no gene match: 9. Germline CDR1 reads SGDLS; CDR2 reads YYNGEE. The CDR3 consists of 14 residues. Written as DNA, the CDR3 is TGTGCCAGCAGCCCAGGGACAGGGTTTAGGGGCTACACCTTC. The encoded protein is CASSPGTGFRGYTF.

This clone was recorded a few times. V gene TRBV5-1 combines with J gene TRBJ1-1; D possibly corresponds to TRBD1 (6 bases). The germline CDR1 and CDR2 sequences are SGHRS and YFSETQ. The CDR3 is 13 amino acids. Trimming left V 2 bases short and J 11 bases short, with 16 bases between. The CDR3 nucleotides read TGCGCCAGCAGCTTATCCGGGAACAGGGACGCTTTCTTT. Amino acids: CASSLSGNRDAFF.

V usage is TRBV6-2 or TRBV6-3 and J usage is TRBJ1-1; the D gene is possibly TRBD1 (6 bases). From germline, CDR1 is MNHEY and CDR2 SVGEGT. V was clipped by 5 bases and J by 9 bases, with 13 bases between them. The CDR3 covers 12 residues. The CDR3 nucleotides are TGTGCCAGCAGTCCAAGGGACAACAAAGCTTTCTTT. The encoded protein is CASSPRDNKAFF.

The chain carries TRBV5-1 and TRBJ2-3; the match to TRBD2 covers 11 bases. Germline lookup yields CDR1 SGHRS and CDR2 YFSETQ. With 0 bases clipped from V and 1 base from J, the junction kept 7 bases outside the gene matches. CDR3 length: 18 amino acids. In DNA, the CDR3 is TGCGCCAGCAGCTTGGGACTAGCGGGGTCGACGGGCACAGATACGCAGTATTTT. Its protein product is CASSLGLAGSTGTDTQYF.

As concerns this clone: The junction and the germline gene differ at one end; a read error may be behind it. The rearrangement uses TRBV12-3 or TRBV12-4 and TRBJ2-5, with TRBD1 matching over 7 bases. The CDR3 extends over 12 amino acids. The CDR3 loop reads CASSLPGQAWDF. CDR3 coding DNA: TGTGCCAGCAGTTTACCAGGACAGGCCTGGGACTTC.

V usage is TRBV9 and J usage is TRBJ2-6; TRBD1 aligns across 10 bases. V trimming: 0 bases; J trimming: 1 base; junction bases outside the gene matches: 7. CDR1 and CDR2 (germline): SGDLS, YYNGEE. The CDR3 totals 19 residues. The CDR3 nucleotides are TGTGCCAGCAGCGTAGTTGGACAGGGGGTCAGGTCTGGGGCCAACGTCCTGACTTTC. Its translation: CASSVVGQGVRSGANVLTF.

The chain couples TRBV7-2 to TRBJ1-6, with D perhaps TRBD1 (5 bases). This CDR3 has 14 amino acids. The V and J ends lost 2 bases and 9 bases respectively, with 11 bases between them. In germline, CDR1 is SGHTA, CDR2 FQGNSA. CDR3 DNA: TGTGCCAGCAGCTTAAGCGGGGGGACTTCACCCCTCCACTTT. Translation: CASSLSGGTSPLHF.

CDR3 DNA: TGTGCCAGCAGTTATACTAGCGGTGCTAGCACAGATACGCAGTATTTT. Protein product: CASSYTSGASTDTQYF. This rearrangement joins TRBV7-2 to TRBJ2-3; 8 bases match TRBD2. The trim removed 6 bases at V and 0 bases at J, leaving 8 bases unmatched. The V gene's germline CDR1 is SGHTA and CDR2 FQGNSA. This CDR3 comprises 16 residues.

V is TRBV18 and J is TRBJ2-2; 10 nucleotides align to TRBD2. Per the germline V gene, CDR1 is KGHSH and CDR2 is LQKENI. The CDR3 spans 16 residues. J was trimmed by 1 base and V by 2 bases; bases with no gene match: 1. The CDR3 loop reads CASSPWTSGNTGELFF. The CDR3, as DNA: TGTGCCAGCTCACCATGGACTAGCGGGAACACCGGGGAGCTGTTTTTT.